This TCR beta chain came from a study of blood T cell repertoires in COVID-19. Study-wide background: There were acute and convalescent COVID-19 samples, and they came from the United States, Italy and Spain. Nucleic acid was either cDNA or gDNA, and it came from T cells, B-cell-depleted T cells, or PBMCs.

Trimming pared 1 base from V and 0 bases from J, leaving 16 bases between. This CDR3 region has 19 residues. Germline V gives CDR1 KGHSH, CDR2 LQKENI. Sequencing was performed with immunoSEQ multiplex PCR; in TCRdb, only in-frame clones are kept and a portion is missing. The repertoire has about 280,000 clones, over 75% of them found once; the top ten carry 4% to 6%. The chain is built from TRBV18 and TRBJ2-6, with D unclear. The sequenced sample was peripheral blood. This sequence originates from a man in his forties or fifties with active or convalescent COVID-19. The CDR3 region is CASSPLFNRVSSGANVLTF. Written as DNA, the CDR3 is TGTGCCAGCTCACCACTCTTCAACCGGGTCAGCTCTGGGGCCAACGTCCTGACTTTC.